This T cell receptor (beta chain) was obtained from a study of blood T cell repertoires in COVID-19. The germline V gene encodes CDR1 LNHDA and CDR2 SQIVND (reference sequence). The V end was cut by 7 bases, the J end by 5 bases, with 13 bases between. This CDR3 contains 13 residues. Using immunoSEQ multiplex PCR, the repertoire was profiled, and TCRdb retains in-frame clones only, with some absent. The sample lists over 110,000 clones; about three quarters were seen once. Sequencing was done on a sample of peripheral blood. The TCR originated in a man older than 75 with acute or convalescent COVID-19. V and J are TRBV19 and TRBJ2-3; no reliable D call. CDR3 DNA: TGTGCCAGTACCCATCAGGCCATAGATACGCAGTATTTT. It codes for CASTHQAIDTQYF. The full variable domain, completed using reference TRBV19 and TRBJ2-3, is DGGITQSPKYLFRKEGQNVTLSCEQNLNHDAMYWYRQDPGQGLRLIYYSQIVNDFQKGDIAEGYSVSREKKESFPLTVTSAQKNPTAFYLCASTHQAIDTQYFGPGTRLTVL.